These T cell receptor beta chains were read from a single sample in a study of CD8 T cells in ankylosing spondylitis. TCRdb ran MiXCR on the 5' RACE reads and lists one entry per CDR3 protein. The sample includes about 150,000 distinct CDR3 sequences, 7.3% seen only once; the top ten take roughly 12%. Input material: blood, either unsorted or a sorted T cell fraction (not recorded which). These receptors all come from a female donor with ankylosing spondylitis or in good health (not recorded which). The CDR3 runs from the conserved cysteine through the conserved F or W. A D gene is named only where the DNA matches it firmly. The size field is filled for only some rows; it gives once, few, many or a size class.

cdr3_aa,cdr3_nt,d_call,v_call,j_call,clone_size
CAWSETVAPTF,TGTGCCTGGAGTGAGACGGTGGCTCCCACCTTC,NA,TRBV30,TRBJ1-2,few
CASSPREKNTEAFF,TGTGCCAGCAGCCCCCGGGAGAAGAACACTGAAGCTTTCTTT,NA,TRBV7-9,TRBJ1-1,many
CASSYSGLQETQYF,TGTGCCAGCAGTTACTCGGGCCTGCAAGAGACCCAGTACTTC,NA,TRBV6-5,TRBJ2-5,many
CASSFQGRQPQHF,TGTGCCAGCAGTTTTCAGGGGAGGCAGCCCCAGCATTTT,NA,TRBV12-3/TRBV12-4,TRBJ1-5,many
CASSLEAGTNTEAFF,TGCGCCAGCAGCTTGGAAGCAGGTACCAACACTGAAGCTTTCTTT,NA,TRBV5-1,TRBJ1-1,many
CASSLRSSNQPQHF,TGTGCCAGCAGTTTACGGTCCAGCAATCAGCCCCAGCATTTT,NA,TRBV27,TRBJ1-5,many
CASSPQRGRYEQYF,TGTGCCAGCAGCCCTCAAAGAGGCCGCTACGAGCAGTACTTC,NA,TRBV6-1,TRBJ2-7,NA
CSVEEGRGEPQYF,TGCAGCGTTGAAGAGGGCCGCGGCGAACCCCAGTACTTC,NA,TRBV29-1,TRBJ2-5,many
CATSRGEGFEKLFF,TGTGCCACCAGCAGAGGGGAAGGTTTCGAAAAACTGTTTTTT,NA,TRBV15,TRBJ1-4,many
CATSGGTPNTEAFF,TGTGCCACCAGCGGAGGGACACCGAACACTGAAGCTTTCTTT,NA,TRBV15,TRBJ1-1,few
CASSPRGYEQYF,TGTGCCAGCAGCCCCCGCGGGTACGAGCAGTACTTC,NA,TRBV7-2,TRBJ2-7,many
CASSQGGIGRELEFF,TGTGCCAGCAGCCAAGGGGGTATTGGTCGGGAATTGGAGTTCTTC,NA,TRBV14,TRBJ2-1,many
CASSYRVWTEAFF,TGTGCCAGCAGTTACAGGGTCTGGACTGAAGCTTTCTTT,NA,TRBV6-5,TRBJ1-1,many
CASSTGWDAISYEQYF,TGTGCCAGCAGCACAGGGTGGGACGCCATCTCCTACGAGCAGTACTTC,NA,TRBV7-9,TRBJ2-7,NA
CASSLFRDRGSTEAFF,TGTGCCAGCAGTTTATTCCGGGACAGGGGCTCCACTGAAGCTTTCTTT,TRBD1,TRBV27,TRBJ1-1,many
CASSLGFGGSQPQHF,TGCGCCAGCAGCTTGGGGTTCGGGGGTAGTCAGCCCCAGCATTTT,NA,TRBV5-1,TRBJ1-5,many
CTSSLVGGRGASYEQYF,TGTACCAGCAGCTTAGTGGGCGGAAGAGGAGCCTCCTACGAGCAGTACTTC,NA,TRBV7-9,TRBJ2-7,NA
CASSDRYSYNEQFF,TGTGCCAGCAGCGACCGGTATTCCTACAATGAGCAGTTCTTC,NA,TRBV9,TRBJ2-1,many
CASSLGGPEAFF,TGTGCCAGCAGTCTGGGAGGCCCTGAAGCTTTCTTT,NA,TRBV12-3/TRBV12-4,TRBJ1-1,many
CASSPGTSGGDTQYF,TGTGCCAGCAGCCCCGGGACTAGCGGGGGAGATACGCAGTATTTT,TRBD2,TRBV7-8,TRBJ2-3,many
CASSARGIDTIYF,TGTGCCAGCAGCGCCCGGGGGATCGACACCATATATTTT,NA,TRBV7-6,TRBJ1-3,many
CASSQDLPDTDTQYF,TGTGCCAGCAGCCAAGATCTTCCAGACACAGATACGCAGTATTTT,NA,TRBV3-1,TRBJ2-3,many
CASNSESVWNEQFF,TGTGCCAGCAACTCCGAGTCCGTCTGGAATGAGCAGTTCTTC,NA,TRBV11-2,TRBJ2-1,NA
CAWIPGQGRLGAKNIQYF,TGTGCCTGGATTCCGGGACAGGGCCGTTTAGGAGCCAAAAACATTCAGTACTTC,TRBD1,TRBV30,TRBJ2-4,NA
CASSHAVGGVTEAFF,TGCGCCAGCAGCCACGCGGTGGGGGGCGTCACTGAAGCTTTCTTT,NA,TRBV4-3,TRBJ1-1,many
CASSLSEMGTQYF,TGTGCCAGCAGCTTGAGCGAGATGGGAACGCAGTATTTT,NA,TRBV5-6,TRBJ2-3,many
CSVDRGNYGYTF,TGCAGCGTGGACAGGGGGAACTATGGCTACACCTTC,TRBD1,TRBV29-1,TRBJ1-2,many
CASSSGVGHAGNTIYF,TGTGCCAGCAGTTCTGGGGTCGGGCACGCAGGAAACACCATATATTTT,NA,TRBV28,TRBJ1-3,few
CASSPTGFGQETQYF,TGTGCCAGCAGCCCGACAGGGTTCGGGCAAGAGACCCAGTACTTC,TRBD1,TRBV12-3/TRBV12-4,TRBJ2-5,many
CASSLTGVGGTDTQYF,TGTGCCAGCAGCTTAACTGGGGTGGGTGGCACAGATACGCAGTATTTT,NA,TRBV7-6,TRBJ2-3,many
CATSDQTGLYGYTF,TGTGCCACCAGTGACCAGACAGGGCTCTATGGCTACACCTTC,TRBD1,TRBV24-1,TRBJ1-2,many
CASSENGRARNTGELFF,TGTGCCAGCAGTGAAAACGGGCGGGCGAGGAACACCGGGGAGCTGTTTTTT,NA,TRBV6-1,TRBJ2-2,many
CASNLLGGPANYGYTF,TGTGCCAGCAATCTCCTTGGGGGGCCCGCTAACTATGGCTACACCTTC,NA,TRBV6-1,TRBJ1-2,many
CASSTRANYGYTF,TGTGCCAGCAGTACCCGGGCTAACTATGGCTACACCTTC,NA,TRBV5-5,TRBJ1-2,NA
CASSLEAVPSTDTQYF,TGTGCCAGCAGTTTAGAGGCGGTTCCCAGCACAGATACGCAGTATTTT,NA,TRBV27,TRBJ2-3,many
CASSQGRDYNSPLHF,TGTGCCAGCAGCCAAGGCAGGGATTATAATTCACCCCTCCACTTT,NA,TRBV4-2,TRBJ1-6,many
CASSLVGTSGGAGEQYF,TGTGCCAGCAGCTTAGTTGGGACTAGCGGGGGGGCGGGAGAGCAGTACTTC,TRBD2,TRBV7-2,TRBJ2-7,NA
CASSLRGNTEAFF,TGTGCCAGCAGCCTTCGGGGAAACACTGAAGCTTTCTTT,NA,TRBV2,TRBJ1-1,many
CASRKHGMNTEAFF,TGTGCCAGCAGAAAACATGGCATGAACACTGAAGCTTTCTTT,NA,TRBV6-1,TRBJ1-1,many
CATEKGMETGELFF,TGTGCCACCGAGAAGGGGATGGAGACCGGGGAGCTGTTTTTT,NA,TRBV19,TRBJ2-2,many
CASSSGGGSGETQYF,TGTGCCAGCAGTTCAGGGGGGGGATCCGGGGAGACCCAGTACTTC,NA,TRBV6-5,TRBJ2-5,NA
CASSSKTTTYTQYF,TGTGCCAGCAGCTCGAAGACTACCACATATACGCAGTATTTT,NA,TRBV5-4,TRBJ2-3,many
CASSAEPMNTEAFF,TGTGCCAGCAGCGCCGAACCAATGAACACTGAAGCTTTCTTT,NA,TRBV7-2,TRBJ1-1,NA
CASSPSGGQGNQPQHF,TGTGCCAGCAGCCCTTCGGGGGGACAGGGCAATCAGCCCCAGCATTTT,TRBD1,TRBV7-8,TRBJ1-5,many
CSALRTGEGEQYF,TGCAGTGCTCTTCGGACAGGGGAAGGCGAGCAGTACTTC,TRBD1,TRBV20-1,TRBJ2-7,many
CASSEGGANTGELFF,TGTGCCAGCAGTGAGGGCGGCGCGAACACCGGGGAGCTGTTTTTT,NA,TRBV6-1,TRBJ2-2,many
CSVTTGSEKLFF,TGCAGCGTAACCACAGGGAGTGAAAAACTGTTTTTT,NA,TRBV29-1,TRBJ1-4,few
CSAVDPGQPYEQYF,TGCAGTGCTGTAGATCCGGGACAGCCCTACGAGCAGTACTTC,TRBD1,TRBV20-1,TRBJ2-7,many
CASSVEGTATEPQHF,TGTGCCAGCAGCGTAGAGGGGACGGCCACGGAGCCCCAGCATTTT,NA,TRBV9,TRBJ1-5,few
CASSLAPGQGAYGNTIYF,TGCGCCAGCAGCTTGGCTCCGGGACAGGGGGCTTATGGAAACACCATATATTTT,TRBD1,TRBV5-1,TRBJ1-3,many
CASSLFGEVYNSPLHF,TGTGCCAGCAGCTTATTCGGGGAGGTCTATAATTCACCCCTCCACTTT,NA,TRBV7-8,TRBJ1-6,many
CASSPGVTANYGYTF,TGTGCCAGCAGCCCAGGGGTAACAGCTAACTATGGCTACACCTTC,NA,TRBV28,TRBJ1-2,many
CSARDGSGGPEQYF,TGCAGTGCTAGAGATGGTAGCGGGGGGCCCGAGCAGTACTTC,TRBD2,TRBV20-1,TRBJ2-7,many
CASSFILAGGTDTQYF,TGCGCCAGCAGCTTTATACTAGCGGGAGGCACAGATACGCAGTATTTT,TRBD2,TRBV5-1,TRBJ2-3,many
CASSFTEANIYEQYF,TGTGCCAGCAGCTTTACAGAGGCCAACATCTACGAGCAGTACTTC,NA,TRBV7-9,TRBJ2-7,many